A selection of T cell receptor beta chains follows, all from one sample in a study of blood T cell repertoires in COVID-19. Profiling relied on immunoSEQ multiplex PCR, and the TCRdb table lists in-frame clones only, not all of them. Among about 170,000 clones listed, 85% were seen once. Sequencing used peripheral blood. These receptor sequences come from a woman of 80 years or more with COVID-19, enrolled during active disease. Each CDR3 is given with its conserved first and last residue. The D gene is left open where the match is weak. Part of the rows lack a size; the others show once, few, many or a class for expanded clones.

J | size | V | D | CDR3 | DNA
TRBJ1-1 | - | TRBV29-1 | TRBD1 | CSVEDGTGDVSEAFF | TGCAGCGTTGAAGATGGGACAGGGGATGTGAGCGAAGCTTTCTTT
TRBJ2-1 | - | TRBV5-1 | TRBD2 | CASTPSGGNYNEQFF | TGCGCCAGCACCCCTTCGGGGGGGAACTACAATGAGCAGTTCTTC
TRBJ1-3 | - | TRBV18 | - | CASSPGQGGNTIYF | TGTGCCAGCTCACCGGGGCAGGGAGGAAACACCATATATTTT
TRBJ2-5 | - | TRBV18 | - | CASSPGGVETQYF | TGTGCCAGCTCACCTGGCGGCGTAGAGACCCAGTACTTC
TRBJ1-1 | - | TRBV6-5 | - | CASSYEWSTEAFF | TGTGCCAGCAGTTACGAGTGGAGCACTGAAGCTTTCTTT
TRBJ1-4 | - | TRBV7-9 | - | CASSLELLPGWFF | TGTGCCAGCAGCTTAGAGTTGCTCCCGGGTTGGTTTTTT
TRBJ1-6 | - | TRBV19 | - | CASSIRNSPLHF | TGTGCCAGTAGTATTCGTAATTCACCCCTCCACTTT
TRBJ1-2 | once | TRBV7-3 | TRBD1 | CASSTQGGRANGYTF | TGTGCCAGCAGCACCCAGGGGGGCAGGGCGAATGGCTACACCTTC
TRBJ1-6 | - | TRBV5-4 | - | CASSLGISYNSPLHF | TGTGCCAGCAGCTTGGGTATCTCCTATAATTCACCCCTCCACTTT
TRBJ2-1 | once | TRBV4-1 | TRBD2 | CASSQVSGGARAEQFF | TGCGCCAGCAGCCAAGTGTCCGGGGGGGCTAGGGCTGAGCAGTTCTTC
TRBJ2-5 | - | TRBV29-1 | - | CSVDQGAETQYF | TGCAGCGTTGATCAGGGCGCAGAGACCCAGTACTTC
TRBJ2-7 | - | TRBV7-9 | TRBD2 | CASTLAGGSEEQYF | TGTGCCAGCACCCTAGCGGGGGGCTCGGAAGAGCAGTACTTC
TRBJ1-1 | - | TRBV25-1 | - | CASSATGWTEAFF | TGTGCCAGCTCAGCCACAGGGTGGACTGAAGCTTTCTTT
TRBJ1-2 | - | TRBV9 | - | CASSVDFVEGRGYGYTF | TGTGCCAGCAGCGTAGATTTTGTGGAGGGAAGGGGATATGGCTACACCTTC
TRBJ2-7 | - | TRBV3-1/TRBV3-2 | - | CASSQPGYEQYF | TGTGCCAGCAGCCAACCGGGATATGAGCAGTACTTC
TRBJ1-5 | - | TRBV19 | - | CASSIDLYRPQHF | TGTGCCAGTAGTATAGATCTGTATCGGCCCCAGCATTTT
TRBJ1-6 | once | TRBV2 | - | CASRRIGGGSNSPLHF | TGTGCCAGCAGACGGATCGGGGGAGGTTCTAATTCACCCCTCCACTTT
TRBJ1-2 | - | TRBV15 | - | CATSTRGVVYGYTF | TGTGCCACCAGCACCCGCGGGGTGGTCTATGGCTACACCTTC
TRBJ2-3 | few | TRBV5-4 | TRBD2 | CASSDQRGADTDTQYF | TGTGCCAGCAGCGACCAGCGGGGGGCCGACACAGATACGCAGTATTTT
TRBJ2-5 | once | TRBV28 | - | CASRGGEVSTQYF | TGTGCCAGCAGAGGGGGGGAGGTATCGACCCAGTACTTC
TRBJ2-1 | - | TRBV15 | - | CATRRVSYNEQFF | TGTGCCACCCGCCGAGTATCCTACAATGAGCAGTTCTTC
TRBJ1-1 | - | TRBV19 | - | CASSTQRNTEAFF | TGTGCCAGTAGTACGCAGCGGAACACTGAAGCTTTCTTT
TRBJ1-1 | - | TRBV9 | - | CASSVAGREEEAFF | TGTGCCAGCAGCGTAGCGGGACGGGAGGAGGAAGCTTTCTTT
TRBJ2-2 | few | TRBV7-6 | TRBD1 | CASSLVWDRVSTGELFF | TGTGCCAGCAGCTTAGTCTGGGACAGGGTTTCCACCGGGGAGCTGTTTTTT
TRBJ2-1 | - | TRBV19 | TRBD2 | CASKTMQRGSYNEQFF | TGTGCCAGTAAAACAATGCAGCGGGGGAGCTACAATGAGCAGTTCTTC
TRBJ2-1 | - | TRBV27 | - | CASSLSGEAYNEQFF | TGTGCCAGCAGTCTTAGCGGAGAGGCCTACAATGAGCAGTTCTTC
TRBJ1-5 | - | TRBV3-1/TRBV3-2 | TRBD1 | CASSLTGGNQPQHF | TGTGCCAGCAGCCTGACAGGGGGCAATCAGCCCCAGCATTTT
TRBJ1-2 | - | TRBV9 | - | CASSVVGGGYTF | TGTGCCAGCAGCGTAGTAGGGGGAGGCTACACCTTC
TRBJ2-5 | - | TRBV18 | TRBD1 | CGTKGQQVETQYF | TGTGGAACGAAGGGACAGCAAGTGGAGACCCAGTACTTC
TRBJ1-5 | - | TRBV5-1 | - | CASSPDGLNQPQHF | TGCGCCAGCAGCCCAGACGGGTTAAATCAGCCCCAGCATTTT
TRBJ2-2 | - | TRBV9 | - | CASSVVESGELFF | TGTGCCAGCAGCGTAGTGGAGTCCGGGGAGCTGTTTTTT
TRBJ1-3 | - | TRBV12-3/TRBV12-4 | - | CASNPRVGNTIYF | TGTGCCAGCAACCCCAGGGTTGGAAACACCATATATTTT
TRBJ1-4 | - | TRBV10-3 | - | CASTGDNEKLFF | TGTGCCTCAACGGGAGATAATGAAAAACTGTTTTTT
TRBJ2-1 | - | TRBV7-8 | TRBD2 | CASSSILAGGHNEQFF | TGTGCCAGCAGCTCTATACTAGCGGGGGGACACAATGAGCAGTTCTTC
TRBJ2-3 | - | TRBV28 | - | CASTSLDRPTDTQYF | TGTGCCAGCACCTCCCTTGACAGGCCCACAGATACGCAGTATTTT
TRBJ2-1 | - | TRBV7-3 | - | CASSPGPQVLGNEQFF | TGTGCCAGCAGCCCTGGGCCACAGGTCCTGGGCAATGAGCAGTTCTTC
TRBJ1-1 | - | TRBV7-9 | - | CASSRAGGEAFF | TGTGCCAGCAGCCGGGCCGGGGGAGAAGCTTTCTTT
TRBJ1-1 | - | TRBV5-8 | - | CASSRVVTAAENTEAFF | TGTGCCAGCAGCCGGGTGGTTACGGCAGCCGAGAACACTGAAGCTTTCTTT
TRBJ1-4 | - | TRBV5-1 | - | CASSLAGRGDEKLFF | TGCGCCAGCAGCTTGGCGGGACGGGGGGATGAAAAACTGTTTTTT
TRBJ2-7 | - | TRBV9 | TRBD2 | CASSRRERHEQYF | TGTGCCAGCAGCCGGCGGGAGCGGCACGAGCAGTACTTC
TRBJ2-3 | - | TRBV7-2 | - | CASSLAGRTDTQYF | TGTGCCAGCAGCTTAGCGGGCCGCACAGATACGCAGTATTTT